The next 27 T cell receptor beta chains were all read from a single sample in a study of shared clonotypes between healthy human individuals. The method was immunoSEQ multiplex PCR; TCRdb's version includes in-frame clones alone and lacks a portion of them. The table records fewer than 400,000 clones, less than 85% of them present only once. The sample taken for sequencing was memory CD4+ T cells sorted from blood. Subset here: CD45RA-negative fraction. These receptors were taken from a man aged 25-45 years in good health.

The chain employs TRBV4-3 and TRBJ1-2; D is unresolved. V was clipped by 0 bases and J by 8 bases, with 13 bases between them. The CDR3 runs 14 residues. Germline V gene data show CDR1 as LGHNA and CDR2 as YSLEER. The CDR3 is CASSQDSQLGGYTF. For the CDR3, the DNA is TGCGCCAGCAGCCAAGATTCCCAGTTGGGCGGCTACACCTTC.

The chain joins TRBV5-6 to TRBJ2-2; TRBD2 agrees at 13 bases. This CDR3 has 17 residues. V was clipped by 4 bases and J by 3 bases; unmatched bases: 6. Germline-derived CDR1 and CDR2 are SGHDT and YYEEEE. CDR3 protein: CASSGGLAGRDTGELFF. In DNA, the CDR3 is TGTGCCAGCAGCGGGGGACTAGCGGGAAGAGACACCGGGGAGCTGTTTTTT.

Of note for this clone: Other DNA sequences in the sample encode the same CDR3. DNA of the CDR3: TGTGCCATCAGTGGCACACGGGAGACCCAGTACTTC. Translation gives CAISGTRETQYF. The rearrangement links TRBV10-3 to TRBJ2-5; D not resolved. The CDR3 has 12 residues. CDR1 is ENHRY, CDR2 SYGVKD, per germline. V dropped 4 bases and J dropped 5 bases, with 8 bases sitting between them.

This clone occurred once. The CDR3 DNA reads TGTGCCAGTACCCCGAGAATTGGGGGAAATACGCAGTATTTT. Translation gives CASTPRIGGNTQYF. The chain employs TRBV19 and TRBJ2-3; TRBD1 or TRBD2 may be the D gene (5 bases each). This CDR3 comprises 14 residues. Trimming left V 7 bases short and J 7 bases short, with 18 bases between. Germline V gene lookup returns CDR1 LNHDA and CDR2 SQIVND (reference sequence).

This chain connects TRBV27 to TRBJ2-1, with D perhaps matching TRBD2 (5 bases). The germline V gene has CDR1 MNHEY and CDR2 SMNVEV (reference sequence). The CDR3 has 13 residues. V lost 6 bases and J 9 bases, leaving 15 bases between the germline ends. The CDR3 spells CASSPRGWGEQFF. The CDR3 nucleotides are TGTGCCAGCAGCCCTCGAGGGTGGGGTGAGCAGTTCTTC.

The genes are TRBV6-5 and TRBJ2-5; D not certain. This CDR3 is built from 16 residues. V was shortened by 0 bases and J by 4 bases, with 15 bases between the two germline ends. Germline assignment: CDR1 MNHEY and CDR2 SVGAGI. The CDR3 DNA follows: TGTGCCAGCAGTTACTCGCACCCGGCCCAATTAGAGACCCAGTACTTC. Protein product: CASSYSHPAQLETQYF.

In DNA, the CDR3 is TGCGCCAGCAGCTTGGGACAGCTCGCCTACGAGCAGTACTTC. Translation gives CASSLGQLAYEQYF. The V call is TRBV5-1, the J call TRBJ2-7, with D possibly TRBD1 on 5 matching bases. This CDR3 contains 14 residues. The V gene lost 0 bases and the J gene lost 2 bases, with 9 bases spanning the gap. Per germline, CDR1 SGHRS and CDR2 YFSETQ. Supplemented by reference TRBV5-1 and TRBJ2-7, the full variable domain reads KAGVTQTPRYLIKTRGQQVTLSCSPISGHRSVSWYQQTPGQGLQFLFEYFSETQRNKGNFPGRFSGRQFSNSRSEMNVSTLELGDSALYLCASSLGQLAYEQYFGPGTRLTVT.

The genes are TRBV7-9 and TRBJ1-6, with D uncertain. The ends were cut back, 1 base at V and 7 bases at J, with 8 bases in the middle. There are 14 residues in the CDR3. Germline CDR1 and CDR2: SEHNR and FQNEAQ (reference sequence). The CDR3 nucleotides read TGTGCCAGCAGCTTAGGAGCGGGGAATTCACCCCTCCACTTT. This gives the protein CASSLGAGNSPLHF.

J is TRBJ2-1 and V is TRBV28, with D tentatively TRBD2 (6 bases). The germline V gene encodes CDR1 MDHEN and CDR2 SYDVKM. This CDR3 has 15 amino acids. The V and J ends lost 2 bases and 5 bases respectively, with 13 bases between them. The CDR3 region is CASSLLARDDNEQFF. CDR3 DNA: TGTGCCAGCAGTTTACTAGCGAGAGACGACAATGAGCAGTTCTTC.

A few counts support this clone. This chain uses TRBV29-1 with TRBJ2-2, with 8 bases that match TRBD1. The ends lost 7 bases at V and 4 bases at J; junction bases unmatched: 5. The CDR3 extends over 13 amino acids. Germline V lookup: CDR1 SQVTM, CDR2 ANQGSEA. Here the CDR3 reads CSGGTGITGELFF. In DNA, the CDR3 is TGCAGCGGGGGGACAGGAATCACCGGGGAGCTGTTTTTT.

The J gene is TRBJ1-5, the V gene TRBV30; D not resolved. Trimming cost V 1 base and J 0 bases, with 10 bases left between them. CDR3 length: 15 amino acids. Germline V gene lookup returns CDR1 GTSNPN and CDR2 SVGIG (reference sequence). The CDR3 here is CAWSAAGPSNQPQHF. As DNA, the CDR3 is TGTGCCTGGAGTGCCGCGGGTCCTAGCAATCAGCCCCAGCATTTT.

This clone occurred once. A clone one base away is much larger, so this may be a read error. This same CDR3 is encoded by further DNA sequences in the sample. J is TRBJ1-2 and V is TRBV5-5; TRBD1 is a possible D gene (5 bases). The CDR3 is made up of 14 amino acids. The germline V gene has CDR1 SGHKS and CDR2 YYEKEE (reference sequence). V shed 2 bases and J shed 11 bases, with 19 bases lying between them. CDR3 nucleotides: TGTGCCAGCAGCTTAAAAAACCGGGACTCGGGTTACACCTTC. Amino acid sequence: CASSLKNRDSGYTF. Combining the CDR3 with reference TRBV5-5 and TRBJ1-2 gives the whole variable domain DAGVTQSPTHLIKTRGQQVTLRCSPISGHKSVSWYQQVLGQGPQFIFQYYEKEERGRGNFPDRFSARQFPNYSSELNVNALLLGDSALYLCASSLKNRDSGYTFGSGTRLTVV.

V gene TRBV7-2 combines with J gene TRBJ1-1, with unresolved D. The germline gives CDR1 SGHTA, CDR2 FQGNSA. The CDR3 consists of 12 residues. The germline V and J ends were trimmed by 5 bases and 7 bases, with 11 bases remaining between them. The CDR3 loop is CASSKRASEAFF. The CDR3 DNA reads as TGTGCCAGCAGCAAGCGGGCCAGTGAAGCTTTCTTT.

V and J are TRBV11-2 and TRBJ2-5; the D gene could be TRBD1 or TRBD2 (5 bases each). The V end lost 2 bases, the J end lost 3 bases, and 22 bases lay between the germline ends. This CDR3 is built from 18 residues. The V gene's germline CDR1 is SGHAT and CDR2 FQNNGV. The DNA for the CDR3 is TGTGCCAGCAGCTTATCGCAGGGCGGGTGGGGAACCAAAGAGACCCAGTACTTC. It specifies CASSLSQGGWGTKETQYF.

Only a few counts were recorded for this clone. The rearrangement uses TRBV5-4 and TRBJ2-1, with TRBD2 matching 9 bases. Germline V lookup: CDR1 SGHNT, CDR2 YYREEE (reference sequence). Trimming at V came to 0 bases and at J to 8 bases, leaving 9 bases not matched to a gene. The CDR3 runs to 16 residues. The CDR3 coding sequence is TGTGCCAGCAGCTTGGCCGGCGGGAGGGCCCCCCATGAGCAGTTCTTC. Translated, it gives CASSLAGGRAPHEQFF.

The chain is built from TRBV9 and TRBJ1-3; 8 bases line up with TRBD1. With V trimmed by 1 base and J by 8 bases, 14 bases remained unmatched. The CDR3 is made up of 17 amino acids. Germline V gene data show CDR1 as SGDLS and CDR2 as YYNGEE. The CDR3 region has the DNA TGTGCCAGCAGCGTATTTGACAGGGGCCCCCGTGGGGACACCATATATTTT. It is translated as CASSVFDRGPRGDTIYF. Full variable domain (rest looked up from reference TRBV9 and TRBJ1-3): DSGVTQTPKHLITATGQRVTLRCSPRSGDLSVYWYQQSLDQGLQFLIQYYNGEERAKGNILERFSAQQFPDLHSELNLSSLELGDSALYFCASSVFDRGPRGDTIYFGEGSWLTVV.

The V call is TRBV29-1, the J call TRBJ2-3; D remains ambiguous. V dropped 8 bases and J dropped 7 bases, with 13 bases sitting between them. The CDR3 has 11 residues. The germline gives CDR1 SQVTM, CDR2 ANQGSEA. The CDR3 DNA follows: TGCAGCTTCTATTGGGCTCATACGCAGTATTTT. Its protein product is CSFYWAHTQYF.

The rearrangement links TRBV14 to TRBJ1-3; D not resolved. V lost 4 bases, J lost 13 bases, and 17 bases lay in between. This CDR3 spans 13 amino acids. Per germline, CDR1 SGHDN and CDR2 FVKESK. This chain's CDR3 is CASSPLGTRSIYF. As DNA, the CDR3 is TGTGCCAGCAGCCCTCTGGGTACGCGCTCTATATATTTT.

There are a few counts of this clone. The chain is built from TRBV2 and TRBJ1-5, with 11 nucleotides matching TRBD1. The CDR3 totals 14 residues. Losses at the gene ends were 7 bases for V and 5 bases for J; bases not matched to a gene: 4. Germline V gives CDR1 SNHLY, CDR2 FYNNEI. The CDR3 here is CASKDRGLYQPQHF. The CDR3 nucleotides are TGTGCCAGCAAGGACAGGGGGCTCTATCAGCCCCAGCATTTT.

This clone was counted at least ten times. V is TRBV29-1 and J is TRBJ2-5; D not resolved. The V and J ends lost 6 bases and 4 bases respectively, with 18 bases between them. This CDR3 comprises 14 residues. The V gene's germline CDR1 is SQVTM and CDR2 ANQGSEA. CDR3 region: CSVSRASSRETQYF. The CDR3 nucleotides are TGCAGCGTAAGCCGGGCCTCAAGTAGAGAGACCCAGTACTTC.

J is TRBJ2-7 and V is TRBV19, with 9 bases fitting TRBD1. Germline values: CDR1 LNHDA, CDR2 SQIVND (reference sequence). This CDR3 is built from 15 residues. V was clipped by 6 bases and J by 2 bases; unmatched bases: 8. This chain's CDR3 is CASRRTGDGTYEQYF. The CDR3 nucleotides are TGTGCCAGTAGAAGGACAGGGGACGGCACCTACGAGCAGTACTTC.

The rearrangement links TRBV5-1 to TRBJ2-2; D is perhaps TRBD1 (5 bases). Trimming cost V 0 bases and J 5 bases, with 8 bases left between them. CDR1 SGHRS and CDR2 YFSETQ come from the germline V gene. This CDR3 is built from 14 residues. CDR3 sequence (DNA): TGCGCCAGCAGCTTGGAAGGGGCGACCGGGGAGCTGTTTTTT. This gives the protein CASSLEGATGELFF. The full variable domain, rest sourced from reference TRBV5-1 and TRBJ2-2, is KAGVTQTPRYLIKTRGQQVTLSCSPISGHRSVSWYQQTPGQGLQFLFEYFSETQRNKGNFPGRFSGRQFSNSRSEMNVSTLELGDSALYLCASSLEGATGELFFGEGSRLTVL.

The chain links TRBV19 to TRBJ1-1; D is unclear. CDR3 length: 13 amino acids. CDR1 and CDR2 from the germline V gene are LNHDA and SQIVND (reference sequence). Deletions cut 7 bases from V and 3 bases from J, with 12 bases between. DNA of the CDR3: TGTGCCAGTACCCTAGTTGGTGACACTGAAGCTTTCTTT. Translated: CASTLVGDTEAFF.

The chain's CDR3 is CASSLDGAGGTDTQYF. For the CDR3, the DNA is TGTGCCAGCAGCTTAGATGGGGCTGGCGGCACAGATACGCAGTATTTT. The chain employs TRBV11-1 and TRBJ2-3, with D possibly matching TRBD1 (5 bases). The CDR3 contains 16 residues. Germline loops: CDR1 SGHAT, CDR2 FQDESV (reference sequence). V was cut by 1 base and J by 1 base, with 12 bases left in between.

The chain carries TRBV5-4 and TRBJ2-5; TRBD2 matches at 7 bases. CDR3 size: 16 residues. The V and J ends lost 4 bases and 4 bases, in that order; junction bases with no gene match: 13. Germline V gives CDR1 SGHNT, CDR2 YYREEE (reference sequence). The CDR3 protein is CASSQIMTSRSETQYF. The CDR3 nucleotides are TGTGCCAGCAGCCAAATAATGACTAGCAGATCAGAGACCCAGTACTTC.

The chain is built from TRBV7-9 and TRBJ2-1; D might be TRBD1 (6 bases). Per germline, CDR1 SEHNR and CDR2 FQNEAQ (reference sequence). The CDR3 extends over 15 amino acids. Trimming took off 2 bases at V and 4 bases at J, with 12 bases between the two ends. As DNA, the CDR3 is TGTGCCAGCAGCTTACAGGGGAGCTGGTACAATGAGCAGTTCTTC. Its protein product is CASSLQGSWYNEQFF.

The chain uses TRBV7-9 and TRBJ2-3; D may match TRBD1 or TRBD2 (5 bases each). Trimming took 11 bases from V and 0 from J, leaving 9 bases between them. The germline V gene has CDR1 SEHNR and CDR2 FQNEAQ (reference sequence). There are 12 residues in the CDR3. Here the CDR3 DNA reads TGTGCCTGGGACCAGAGCACAGATACGCAGTATTTT. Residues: CAWDQSTDTQYF.